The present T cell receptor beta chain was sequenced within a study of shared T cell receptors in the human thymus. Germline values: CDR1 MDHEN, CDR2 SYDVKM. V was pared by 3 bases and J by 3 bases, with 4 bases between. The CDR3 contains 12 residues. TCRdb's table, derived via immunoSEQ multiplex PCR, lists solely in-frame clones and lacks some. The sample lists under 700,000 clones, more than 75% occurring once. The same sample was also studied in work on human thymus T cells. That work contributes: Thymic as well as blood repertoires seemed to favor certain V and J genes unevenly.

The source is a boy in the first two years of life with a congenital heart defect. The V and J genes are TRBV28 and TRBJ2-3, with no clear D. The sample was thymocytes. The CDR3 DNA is TGTGCCAGCAGTTTTTTAACAGATACGCAGTATTTT. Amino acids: CASSFLTDTQYF. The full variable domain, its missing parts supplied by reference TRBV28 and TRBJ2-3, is DVKVTQSSRYLVKRTGEKVFLECVQDMDHENMFWYRQDPGLGLRLIYFSYDVKMKEKGDIPEGYSVSREKKERFSLILESASTNQTSMYLCASSFLTDTQYFGPGTRLTVL.